Presented here are 16 T cell receptor beta chains from one specimen sequenced in a study of shared T cell receptors in the human thymus. Measured with immunoSEQ multiplex PCR; TCRdb has only the in-frame clones, and not every one. The data show around 340,000 clones, 95% seen once. Sequencing was done on a sample of thymocytes. The receptor set was obtained from a human donor.

This chain joins TRBV15 and TRBJ2-1; unclear D gene. The length of the CDR3 is 12 residues. Per germline, CDR1 LNHNV and CDR2 YYDKDF (reference sequence). The V end was cut by 4 bases, the J end by 4 bases, with 5 bases between. In DNA form, the CDR3 reads TGTGCCACCAGCAACAGTTACAATGAGCAGTTCTTC. The encoded protein is CATSNSYNEQFF.

This sequence joins TRBV19 and TRBJ1-2; no reliable D call. The germline V gene encodes CDR1 LNHDA and CDR2 SQIVND (reference sequence). This CDR3 contains 16 residues. The V and J ends lost 4 bases and 2 bases respectively, with 17 bases between them. The CDR3 DNA sequence: TGTGCCAGTAGTAGTATAGTGCCCCCCGAAAACTATGGCTACACCTTC. This gives the protein CASSSIVPPENYGYTF.

The J gene is TRBJ1-3, the V gene TRBV10-3; TRBD1 matches 9 bases. V lost 5 bases and J lost 8; bases outside the gene matches: 13. Germline lookup yields CDR1 ENHRY and CDR2 SYGVKD. The CDR3 covers 16 residues. The CDR3 spells CAISPWTGVQGDTIYF. The CDR3 DNA follows: TGTGCCATCAGTCCATGGACAGGGGTACAGGGAGACACCATATATTTT.

V gene TRBV5-6 combines with J gene TRBJ1-1; a weak D match, TRBD1 (5 bases). CDR3 size: 15 residues. V was clipped by 2 bases and J by 1 base, with 12 bases between them. Germline loops: CDR1 SGHDT, CDR2 YYEEEE. CDR3 residues: CASSFNKGPNTEAFF. In DNA form, the CDR3 reads TGTGCCAGCAGCTTTAACAAGGGGCCGAACACTGAAGCTTTCTTT.

The V gene is TRBV7-3, the J gene TRBJ2-7; D gene unclear. V was cut by 5 bases and J by 6 bases, with 14 bases left in between. This CDR3 has 13 residues. The germline V gene has CDR1 SGHTA and CDR2 FQGTGA. The CDR3: CASSPAIPTEQYF. In nucleotides, the CDR3 is TGTGCCAGCAGCCCAGCGATACCCACCGAGCAGTACTTC.

The chain carries TRBV14 and TRBJ2-3; 13 nucleotides agree with TRBD2. The germline V gene has CDR1 SGHDN and CDR2 FVKESK. CDR3 length equals 14 residues. V dropped 4 bases and J dropped 11; count of bases not matched to a gene: 6. The CDR3: CASSPGLAGPGQYF. In DNA form, the CDR3 reads TGTGCCAGCAGCCCGGGACTAGCGGGACCCGGGCAGTATTTT.

The genes are TRBV7-9 and TRBJ1-4, with 9 nucleotides matching TRBD1. CDR3 length equals 18 residues. CDR1 SEHNR and CDR2 FQNEAQ come from the germline V gene (reference sequence). The junction had 13 bases not matched to a gene; V was cut back by 1 base and J by 7 bases. CDR3: CASSLEGQGEREGEKLFF. In DNA, the CDR3 is TGTGCCAGCAGCTTAGAGGGACAGGGAGAACGTGAAGGTGAAAAACTGTTTTTT.

V is TRBV4-1 and J is TRBJ2-3; 7 bases are a match to TRBD2. The length of the CDR3 is 18 residues. Per germline, CDR1 MGHRA and CDR2 YSYEKL. Germline trimming cut 1 base from V and 1 base from J; bases unmatched to any gene: 11. Here the CDR3 reads CASSQGGYREDRTDTQYF. The CDR3 nucleotides read TGCGCCAGCAGCCAAGGAGGATATCGGGAGGACCGCACAGATACGCAGTATTTT.

The CDR3 DNA is TGTGCCAGCAGTCACACCCAGGGTTCGGGCACTGAAGCTTTCTTT. Its translation is CASSHTQGSGTEAFF. The chain joins TRBV6-5 to TRBJ1-1, with D tentatively TRBD1 (5 bases). Trimming shortened V by 5 bases and J by 4 bases, and 17 bases separated the two germline ends. This CDR3 comprises 15 residues. Germline V lookup: CDR1 MNHEY, CDR2 SVGAGI.

V usage is TRBV19 and J usage is TRBJ1-5, with 9 bases fitting TRBD1. There are 14 residues in the CDR3. Per the germline V gene, CDR1 is LNHDA and CDR2 is SQIVND (reference sequence). The V segment lost 5 bases and the J segment 4 bases; nucleotides outside the gene matches: 3. Here the CDR3 reads CASSSGTGNQPQHF. In DNA form, the CDR3 reads TGTGCCAGTAGTTCCGGGACAGGGAATCAGCCCCAGCATTTT.

V is TRBV5-5 and J is TRBJ1-1; 7 nucleotides match TRBD1. The CDR3 sequence is 15 residues long. The V segment lost 9 bases and the J segment 0 bases; nucleotides outside the gene matches: 11. Germline V gene data show CDR1 as SGHKS and CDR2 as YYEKEE (reference sequence). The CDR3 sequence: CATAIDRVVNTEAFF. CDR3 nucleotide sequence: TGTGCCACCGCTATCGACAGGGTTGTGAACACTGAAGCTTTCTTT.

This clone was seen just once. V and J are TRBV9 and TRBJ2-1; TRBD2 agrees at 12 bases. Germline V lookup: CDR1 SGDLS, CDR2 YYNGEE. CDR3 length: 15 amino acids. Trimming removed 2 bases from V and 7 bases from J; junction bases left unmatched: 4. CDR3 amino acids: CASSVLAGGGNEQFF. DNA of the CDR3: TGTGCCAGCAGCGTCCTAGCGGGAGGGGGGAATGAGCAGTTCTTC.

This clone was picked up a small number of times. The chain has TRBV5-4 and TRBJ2-1; 8 nucleotides line up with TRBD2. This CDR3 has 17 amino acids. From germline, CDR1 is SGHNT and CDR2 YYREEE (reference sequence). J was trimmed by 0 bases and V by 4 bases; bases with no gene match: 9. CDR3 in amino acids: CASSPCPLADSYNEQFF. CDR3 DNA: TGTGCCAGCAGCCCATGCCCACTAGCGGACTCCTACAATGAGCAGTTCTTC.

Remarks on this clone: This sample includes further DNA sequences coding for the same CDR3. The chain couples TRBV9 to TRBJ2-1, with D perhaps matching TRBD1 (6 bases). CDR3 length: 16 residues. Germline CDR1 reads SGDLS; CDR2 reads YYNGEE. Trimming left V 4 bases short and J 0 bases short, with 14 bases between. CDR3 coding DNA: TGTGCCAGCAGCCCAAGGCAGGGGAGCTCCTACAATGAGCAGTTCTTC. This sequence encodes CASSPRQGSSYNEQFF. Drawing the rest from reference TRBV9 and TRBJ2-1, the complete variable domain is DSGVTQTPKHLITATGQRVTLRCSPRSGDLSVYWYQQSLDQGLQFLIQYYNGEERAKGNILERFSAQQFPDLHSELNLSSLELGDSALYFCASSPRQGSSYNEQFFGPGTRLTVL.

This clone appeared a single time. The genes are TRBV19 and TRBJ2-2, with D perhaps TRBD1 (5 bases). V was clipped by 5 bases and J by 5 bases, with 15 bases between them. This CDR3 has 15 amino acids. The germline V gene has CDR1 LNHDA and CDR2 SQIVND (reference sequence). The CDR3 DNA sequence: TGTGCCAGTAGTCCCACAGGCTATAGGACCGGGGAGCTGTTTTTT. This translates into CASSPTGYRTGELFF.

This chain joins TRBV13 and TRBJ2-7; TRBD2 might be the D (6 bases). Germline V gene data show CDR1 as PRHDT and CDR2 as FYEKMQ (reference sequence). The V end was cut by 5 bases, the J end by 5 bases, with 22 bases between. This CDR3 spans 16 amino acids. The CDR3: CASSNRRDHLRDEQYF. The CDR3 region has the DNA TGTGCCAGCAGCAATAGGCGGGACCATTTACGCGACGAGCAGTACTTC.